The T cell receptor beta chain described here comes from a study of metastatic and nonmetastatic thyroid tumors. Turning to the study itself: Thyroid patients, malignant and benign, had repertoires compared across blood and tumor or nodule tissue.

Patients were all untreated before their thyroid surgery. Per the authors' pipeline: Clinicopathological groups supplied CDR3 differences that were used to build a distant-metastasis classifier for papillary thyroid cancer. TCRdb re-processed the PCR reads through MiXCR. What appears here as the V and J calls and clone size reflects TCRdb's work, not the paper's. The sample shows some 19,000 clones, more than 20% of them seen only once. The length of the CDR3 is 14 residues. CDR1 and CDR2 from the germline V gene are GTSNPN and SVGIG (reference sequence). V was pared by 4 bases and J by 6 bases, with 18 bases between.

Sequencing was performed on blood. This rearrangement joins TRBV30 to TRBJ1-2, with no clear D. The sequence derives from a male donor with papillary thyroid cancer or a benign thyroid nodule (not recorded which). Some clones in this sample may be carry-over from other donors' samples. The CDR3 here is CAWKGSPFSDGYTF. For the CDR3, the DNA is TGTGCCTGGAAGGGCAGTCCTTTTTCGGATGGCTACACCTTC.